The clone carrying this TCR beta chain showed up just a few times. Antigen unknown. The sample has other DNA sequences that encode this CDR3 too. This entry comes from a study of cytomegalovirus exposure and HLA in healthy donors. Study-level findings and limits: The authors enumerated 150 to 200 TCR beta chains as linked to cytomegalovirus. Prior analysis indicated that the majority of TCR beta V segments exhibited productivity approximately 87% or approximately 30% of the time.

CDR3 size: 15 residues. CDR1 KGHSH and CDR2 LQKENI come from the germline V gene. Trimming took off 0 bases at V and 0 bases at J, with 8 bases between the two ends. It was healthy bone marrow donors who served as donors. Researchers ran the PCR with 60 Vbeta and 13 Jbeta primers. The table came from immunoSEQ multiplex PCR; TCRdb's copy has only in-frame clones and leaves some out. The sample contains about 140,000 clones, 65% to 75% of which appear only once. Sequenced material: PBMCs. This sequence originates from a man between 60 and 75 years old in good health and CMV-seronegative. The rearrangement uses TRBV18 and TRBJ1-1, with D possibly matching TRBD1 (6 bases). CDR3: CASSPPTGMNTEAFF. The CDR3 nucleotides are TGTGCCAGCTCACCACCGACAGGCATGAACACTGAAGCTTTCTTT.